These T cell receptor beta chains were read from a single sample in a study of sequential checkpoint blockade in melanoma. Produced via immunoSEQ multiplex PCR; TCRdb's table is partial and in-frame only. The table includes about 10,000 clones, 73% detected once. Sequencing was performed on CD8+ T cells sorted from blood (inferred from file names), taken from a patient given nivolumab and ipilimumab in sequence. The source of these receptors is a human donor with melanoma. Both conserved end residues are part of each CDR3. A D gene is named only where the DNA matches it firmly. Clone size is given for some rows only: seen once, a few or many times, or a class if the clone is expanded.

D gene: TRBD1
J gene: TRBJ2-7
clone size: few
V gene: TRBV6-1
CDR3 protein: CAIRDRDSYEQYF
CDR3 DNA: TGTGCAATCCGGGACAGAGATTCCTACGAGCAGTACTTC

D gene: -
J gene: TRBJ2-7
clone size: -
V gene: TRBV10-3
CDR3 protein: CAISDPGLLTYEQYF
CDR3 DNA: TGTGCCATCAGTGATCCGGGACTGCTTACCTACGAGCAGTACTTC

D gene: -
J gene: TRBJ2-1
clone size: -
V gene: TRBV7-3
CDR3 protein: CASSSRGSSYNEQFF
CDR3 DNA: TGTGCCAGCAGCTCACGGGGGAGCTCCTACAATGAGCAGTTCTTC

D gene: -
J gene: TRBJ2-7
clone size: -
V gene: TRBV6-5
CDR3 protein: CASKTAYEQYF
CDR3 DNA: TGTGCCAGCAAGACAGCCTACGAGCAGTACTTC

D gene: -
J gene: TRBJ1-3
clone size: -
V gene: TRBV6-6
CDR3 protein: CATHPGGENTIYF
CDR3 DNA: TGTGCCACCCATCCCGGCGGGGAAAACACCATATATTTT

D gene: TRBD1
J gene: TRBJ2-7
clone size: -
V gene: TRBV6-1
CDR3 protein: CASSEALPGTGGDEQYF
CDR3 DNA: TGTGCCAGCAGTGAAGCGCTTCCCGGGACAGGGGGAGACGAGCAGTACTTC

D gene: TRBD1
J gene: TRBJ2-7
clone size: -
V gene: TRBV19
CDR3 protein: CASSRTGGEQYF
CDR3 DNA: TGTGCCAGTAGTCGGACAGGGGGCGAGCAGTACTTC

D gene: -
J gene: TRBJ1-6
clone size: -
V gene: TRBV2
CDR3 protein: CASSYNDTPFNSPLHF
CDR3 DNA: TGTGCCAGCAGTTACAACGATACGCCTTTTAATTCACCCCTCCACTTT

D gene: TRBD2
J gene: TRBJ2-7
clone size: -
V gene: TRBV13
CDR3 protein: CASSPAQPPRGVYEQYF
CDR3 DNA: TGTGCCAGCAGCCCCGCCCAACCGCCGCGGGGGGTATACGAGCAGTACTTC

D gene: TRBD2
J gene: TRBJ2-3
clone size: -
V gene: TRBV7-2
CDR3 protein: CASSLIAGLTDTQYF
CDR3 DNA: TGTGCCAGCAGCTTAATAGCGGGTCTCACAGATACGCAGTATTTT

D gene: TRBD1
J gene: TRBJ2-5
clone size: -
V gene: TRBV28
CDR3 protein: CASSLALTGIGKTQYF
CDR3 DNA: TGTGCCAGCAGTTTAGCCTTGACAGGGATCGGAAAGACCCAGTACTTC

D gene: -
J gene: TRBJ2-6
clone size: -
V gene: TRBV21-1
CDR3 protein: CASSKAKGPGQGASGANVLTF
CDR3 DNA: TGTGCCAGCAGCAAAGCAAAGGGGCCGGGACAGGGGGCTTCTGGGGCCAACGTCCTGACTTTC

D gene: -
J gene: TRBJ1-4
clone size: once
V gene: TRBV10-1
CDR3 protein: CASSLKTDSNEKLFF
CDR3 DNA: TGCGCCAGCAGTCTTAAAACGGACAGTAATGAAAAACTGTTTTTT

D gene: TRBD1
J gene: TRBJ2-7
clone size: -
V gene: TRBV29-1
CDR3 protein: CSVKGQGPYEQYF
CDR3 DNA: TGCAGCGTTAAGGGACAGGGGCCCTACGAGCAGTACTTC

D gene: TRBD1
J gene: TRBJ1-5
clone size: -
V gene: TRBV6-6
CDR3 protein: CASSYAGGNQPQHF
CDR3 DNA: TGTGCCAGCAGTTACGCAGGGGGGAATCAGCCCCAGCATTTT

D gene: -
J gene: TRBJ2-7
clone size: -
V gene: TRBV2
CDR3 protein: CASSSGVPYEQYF
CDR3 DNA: TGTGCCAGCAGTTCCGGGGTCCCCTACGAGCAGTACTTC

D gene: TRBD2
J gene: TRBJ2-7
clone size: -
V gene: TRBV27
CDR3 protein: CASSSPGLAGLYEQYF
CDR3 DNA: TGTGCCAGCAGTTCCCCGGGACTAGCGGGTCTGTACGAGCAGTACTTC

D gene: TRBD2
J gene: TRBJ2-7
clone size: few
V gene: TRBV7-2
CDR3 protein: CASSQDETTSGGYEQYF
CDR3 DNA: TGTGCCAGCAGCCAAGATGAAACCACTAGCGGGGGGTACGAGCAGTACTTC

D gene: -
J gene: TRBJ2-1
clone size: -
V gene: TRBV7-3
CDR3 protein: CASSLNKGLEQFF
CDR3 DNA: TGTGCCAGCAGCTTAAATAAGGGACTTGAGCAGTTCTTC

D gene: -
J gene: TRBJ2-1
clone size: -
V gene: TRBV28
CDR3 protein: CASSLGRLRNEQFF
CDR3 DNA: TGTGCCAGCAGTTTAGGGCGACTACGCAATGAGCAGTTCTTC

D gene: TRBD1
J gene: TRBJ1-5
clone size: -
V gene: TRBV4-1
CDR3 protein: CASSPDRRVNQPQHF
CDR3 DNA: TGCGCCAGCAGCCCGGACAGGCGTGTTAATCAGCCCCAGCATTTT

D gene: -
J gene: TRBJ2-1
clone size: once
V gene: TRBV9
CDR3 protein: CASSVGGRVMDNEQFF
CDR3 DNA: TGTGCCAGCAGCGTAGGCGGCAGGGTAATGGACAATGAGCAGTTCTTC

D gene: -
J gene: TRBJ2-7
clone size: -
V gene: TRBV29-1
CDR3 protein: CSVVQVNEQYF
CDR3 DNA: TGCAGCGTTGTACAGGTGAACGAGCAGTACTTC

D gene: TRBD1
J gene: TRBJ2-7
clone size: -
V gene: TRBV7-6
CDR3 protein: CASSSTGERNEQYF
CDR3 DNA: TGTGCCAGCAGCTCCACAGGGGAGAGGAACGAGCAGTACTTC

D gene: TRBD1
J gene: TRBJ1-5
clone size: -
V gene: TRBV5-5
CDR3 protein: CASSPDRDSNQPQHF
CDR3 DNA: TGTGCCAGCAGCCCGGACAGGGATAGCAATCAGCCCCAGCATTTT

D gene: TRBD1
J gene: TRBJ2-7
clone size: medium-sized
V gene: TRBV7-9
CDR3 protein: CASSYRGGYEQYF
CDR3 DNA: TGTGCCAGCAGCTACAGGGGCGGCTACGAGCAGTACTTC

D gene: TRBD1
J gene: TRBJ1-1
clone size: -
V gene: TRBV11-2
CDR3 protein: CASSLAGGTEAFF
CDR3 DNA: TGTGCCAGCAGCTTAGCAGGGGGCACTGAAGCTTTCTTT